A selection of T cell receptor beta chains follows, all from one sample in a study of shared clonotypes between healthy human individuals. Profiling relied on immunoSEQ multiplex PCR, and the TCRdb table lists in-frame clones only, not all of them. Of around 690,000 clones in the sample, roughly 91% are singletons; the top ten hold 30% to 35%. Specimen: memory CD8+ T cells from PBMCs. The receptors come from a man between 18 and 35 years old in good health. Some clones in this sample may be carry-over from other donors' samples. The CDR3 runs from the conserved cysteine through the conserved F or W. Size tells how often a clone was seen (once, few, many) or the class of an expanded clone, and some rows leave it out.

clone_size j_call v_call cdr3_length cdr3_aa
. TRBJ2-5 TRBV27 15 CASSLFIGGRETQYF
. TRBJ2-1 TRBV27 13 CASSPTGYNEQFF
. TRBJ2-5 TRBV7-8 15 CASRPGTGVQETQYF
. TRBJ2-7 TRBV29-1 15 CSVGVGAGNVYEQYF
once TRBJ2-1 TRBV7-8 17 CASSARDRESSYNEQFF
. TRBJ2-1 TRBV27 14 CASSLTSGRGEQFF
. TRBJ2-7 TRBV28 16 CASSPSGWTGAYEQYF
. TRBJ1-5 TRBV6-1 15 CASSVLTPTSQPQHF
. TRBJ2-2 TRBV11-2 15 CASSLVWGLKGELFF
. TRBJ2-7 TRBV5-1 13 CASSLRVGYEQYF
many TRBJ2-2 TRBV5-6 16 CASSLGASGWTGELFF
once TRBJ2-1 TRBV7-6 18 CASSLAHGDRGLRNEQFF
. TRBJ1-5 TRBV19 16 CASSILGQSINQPQHF
. TRBJ2-3 TRBV9 13 CASGGGNTDTQYF
. TRBJ1-1 TRBV6-6 15 CASSYRQGIDTEAFF
. TRBJ1-5 TRBV28 15 CASSSLRQPDQPQHF
. TRBJ2-2 TRBV27 13 CASSLSTTGELFF
. TRBJ2-1 TRBV28 13 CASGAGESNEQFF
. TRBJ2-6 TRBV7-9 14 CASSFAAGANVLTF
. TRBJ1-5 TRBV28 16 CASSSRDRFPGQPQHF
many TRBJ2-7 TRBV21-1 16 CASSPEVGTGGYEQYF
. TRBJ1-2 TRBV15 16 CATSRDRGKLPEGYTF
. TRBJ1-1 TRBV7-6 13 CASSLGGATEAFF
. TRBJ2-1 TRBV7-4 17 CASSSPELGGENNEQFF
. TRBJ2-3 TRBV9 14 CASSTRDPADTQYF
. TRBJ1-4 TRBV25-1 12 CASALMGGKLFF
. TRBJ2-2 TRBV7-9 14 CASSSGTGLGELFF
once TRBJ1-2 TRBV5-5 14 CASNGTPWAYGYTF
once TRBJ1-2 TRBV6-5 13 CARRYRENYGYTF
. TRBJ2-1 TRBV5-4 15 CASSFLAGSYNEQFF
. TRBJ2-1 TRBV11-2 18 CASSLGSRSSGKYNEQFF
. TRBJ2-7 TRBV7-2 14 CASSSRDLFYEQYF
. TRBJ2-7 TRBV27 15 CASSLLAGRESEQYF
. TRBJ2-7 TRBV27 14 CASSFSGNSYEQYF
. TRBJ2-7 TRBV5-5 12 CASSLGRVEQYF
. TRBJ1-1 TRBV27 13 CASSLGGDTEAFF
once TRBJ2-2 TRBV27 14 CASTPLGDTGELFF
once TRBJ2-7 TRBV7-3 13 CASSPAGSYEQYF
once TRBJ2-7 TRBV2 14 CASSEKPGSYEQYF
. TRBJ2-7 TRBV4-3 14 CASSQAVEAYEQYF
once TRBJ1-2 TRBV4-3 16 CASSPTRRAANYGYTF
. TRBJ2-7 TRBV6-4 15 CASTLPREGTYEQYF
once TRBJ1-5 TRBV7-8 20 CASTTVLRDGPSGGNQPQHF
. TRBJ1-2 TRBV29-1 14 CSVVGQGIDYGYTF
. TRBJ2-5 TRBV27 16 CASSLSFSGVGETQYF
. TRBJ1-5 TRBV7-9 14 CASSPSDGSQPQHF
. TRBJ1-1 TRBV5-5 13 CASSFGGTTEAFF
. TRBJ2-3 TRBV6-4 15 CASSDGVREADTQYF
. TRBJ2-1 TRBV4-1 14 CASSREQGGNEQFF
once TRBJ2-7 TRBV7-9 14 CASSFSGKGNEQYF
. TRBJ1-1 TRBV19 15 CASSIRRDRSAEAFF
. TRBJ2-7 TRBV7-9 12 CASSSTVYEQYF
. TRBJ1-2 TRBV28 10 CAIRDTGYTF
. TRBJ2-7 TRBV5-1 13 CASSPRDIYEQYF
. TRBJ2-1 TRBV13 14 CASSPQGLYNEQFF
. TRBJ2-7 TRBV19 15 CASSWTSGRAYEQYF
. TRBJ2-2 TRBV4-1 16 CASSQVQGGITGELFF
once TRBJ1-2 TRBV28 14 CASSFGGLNYGYTF
. TRBJ1-4 TRBV10-1 13 CASRAGGNEKLFF